The clone carrying this T cell receptor beta chain was seen ten or more times. MiXCR, run by TCRdb on the 5' RACE reads, gives a single entry per CDR3 protein. The sample includes approximately 52,000 distinct CDR3 sequences, roughly 5.7% of them seen just once. Indicated time point: sample taken at primary tumor resection. Sequencing of whole RNA from tumor, nontumor lung or frozen PBMC involved no sorting. This record belongs to a study of spatial heterogeneity in lung cancer. The CDR3 consists of 13 residues. With 3 bases clipped from V and 6 bases from J, the junction kept 7 bases outside the gene matches. Per the germline V gene, CDR1 is SQVTM and CDR2 is ANQGSEA.

Sequencing was performed on PBMCs, taken at surgery. The receptor's source is a male donor with early-stage non-small cell lung cancer. The genes are TRBV29-1 and TRBJ2-7; 8 bases fit TRBD2. The DNA for the CDR3 is TGCAGCGTTGATATGGGACTAGGTGGCGAGCAGTACTTC. This encodes CSVDMGLGGEQYF.